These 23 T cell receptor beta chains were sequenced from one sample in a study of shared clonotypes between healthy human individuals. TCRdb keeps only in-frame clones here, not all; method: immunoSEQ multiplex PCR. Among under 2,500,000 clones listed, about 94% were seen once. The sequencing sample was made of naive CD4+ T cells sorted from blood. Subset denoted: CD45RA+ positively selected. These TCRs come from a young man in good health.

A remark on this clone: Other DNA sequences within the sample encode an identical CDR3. Here the CDR3 reads CASSLGTGGGTEAFF. CDR3 nucleotides: TGTGCCAGCAGTCTAGGGACAGGGGGGGGCACTGAAGCTTTCTTT. This chain uses TRBV27 with TRBJ1-1; TRBD1 aligns across 11 bases. Germline trimming cut 5 bases from V and 4 bases from J; bases unmatched to any gene: 6. This CDR3 is 15 amino acids long. Germline V gives CDR1 MNHEY, CDR2 SMNVEV (reference sequence).

The CDR3 DNA reads as TGTGCCAGCAGGTCACTCGCTACAAGCTCCTACGAGCAGTACTTC. Translation gives CASRSLATSSYEQYF. This rearrangement joins TRBV7-8 to TRBJ2-7; D not certain. The CDR3 has 15 amino acids. Germline CDR1 and CDR2: SGHVS and FQNEAQ. The ends were cut back, 6 bases at V and 0 bases at J, with 15 bases in the middle.

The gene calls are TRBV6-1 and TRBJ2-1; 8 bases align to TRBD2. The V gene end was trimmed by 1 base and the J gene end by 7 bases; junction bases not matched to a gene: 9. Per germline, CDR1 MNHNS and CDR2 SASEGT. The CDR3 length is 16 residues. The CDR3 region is CASSEGPGLGVNEQFF. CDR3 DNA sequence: TGTGCCAGCAGTGAAGGCCCGGGACTAGGGGTGAATGAGCAGTTCTTC.

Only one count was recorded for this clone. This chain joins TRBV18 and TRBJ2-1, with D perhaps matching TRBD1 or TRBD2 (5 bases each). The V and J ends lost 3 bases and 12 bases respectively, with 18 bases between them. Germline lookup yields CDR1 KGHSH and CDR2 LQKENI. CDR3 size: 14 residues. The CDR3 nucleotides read TGTGCCAGCTCACCTACTGGGGACCCTCCCTGGCAGTTCTTC. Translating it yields CASSPTGDPPWQFF.

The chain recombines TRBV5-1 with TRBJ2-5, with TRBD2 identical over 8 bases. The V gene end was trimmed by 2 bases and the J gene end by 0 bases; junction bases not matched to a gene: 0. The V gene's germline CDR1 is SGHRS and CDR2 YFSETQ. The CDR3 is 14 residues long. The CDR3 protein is CASSFSGDQETQYF. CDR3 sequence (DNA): TGCGCCAGCAGCTTTAGCGGGGACCAAGAGACCCAGTACTTC.

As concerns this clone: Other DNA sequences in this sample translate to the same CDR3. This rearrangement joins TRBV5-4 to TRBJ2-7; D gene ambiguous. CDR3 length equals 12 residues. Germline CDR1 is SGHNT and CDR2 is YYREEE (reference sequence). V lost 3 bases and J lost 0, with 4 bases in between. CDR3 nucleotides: TGTGCCAGCAGCTCGGGCTCCTACGAGCAGTACTTC. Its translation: CASSSGSYEQYF. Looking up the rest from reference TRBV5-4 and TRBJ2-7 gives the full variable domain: ETGVTQSPTHLIKTRGQQVTLRCSSQSGHNTVSWYQQALGQGPQFIFQYYREEENGRGNFPPRFSGLQFPNYSSELNVNALELDDSALYLCASSSGSYEQYFGPGTRLTVT.

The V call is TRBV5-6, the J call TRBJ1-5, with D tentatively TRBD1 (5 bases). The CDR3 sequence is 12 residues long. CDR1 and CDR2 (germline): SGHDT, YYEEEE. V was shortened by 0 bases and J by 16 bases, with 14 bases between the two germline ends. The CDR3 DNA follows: TGTGCCAGCAGCTTGGCCAGGGCCGTGCGACATTTT. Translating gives CASSLARAVRHF. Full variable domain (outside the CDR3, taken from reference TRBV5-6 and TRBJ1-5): DAGVTQSPTHLIKTRGQQVTLRCSPKSGHDTVSWYQQALGQGPQFIFQYYEEEERQRGNFPDRFSGHQFPNYSSELNVNALLLGDSALYLCASSLARAVRHFGDGTRLSIL.

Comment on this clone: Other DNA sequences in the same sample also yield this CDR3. The DNA for the CDR3 is TGCGCCAGCAGCCCCGGACAGGGGGCTTACGAGCAGTACTTC. This translates into CASSPGQGAYEQYF. This chain connects TRBV5-1 to TRBJ2-7; 11 bases fit TRBD1. After removal of 4 bases from V and 4 bases from J, the junction contained 4 bases not matched to a gene. The CDR3 is made up of 14 amino acids. Germline lookup yields CDR1 SGHRS and CDR2 YFSETQ.

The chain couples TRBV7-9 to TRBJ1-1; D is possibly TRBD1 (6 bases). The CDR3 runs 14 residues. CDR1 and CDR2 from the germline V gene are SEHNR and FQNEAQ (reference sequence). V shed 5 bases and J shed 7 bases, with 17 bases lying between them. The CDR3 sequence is CASSRLGARDEAFF. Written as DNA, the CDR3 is TGTGCCAGCAGCCGTCTGGGGGCCAGGGATGAAGCTTTCTTT.

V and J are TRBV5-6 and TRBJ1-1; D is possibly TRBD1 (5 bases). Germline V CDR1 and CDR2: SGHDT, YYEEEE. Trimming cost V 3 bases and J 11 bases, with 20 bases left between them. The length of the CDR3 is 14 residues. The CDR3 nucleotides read TGTGCCAGCAGCTCACCCGGGACCCCAGTTACGGCTTTCTTT. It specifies CASSSPGTPVTAFF.

The CDR3 DNA follows: TGTGCCATCAGTGTCTCGGACCCATATAATTCACCCCTCCACTTT. This sequence encodes CAISVSDPYNSPLHF. The chain employs TRBV10-3 and TRBJ1-6, with D unclear. CDR1 is ENHRY and CDR2 is SYGVKD in the germline V gene. V shed 4 bases and J shed 4 bases, with 11 bases lying between them. This CDR3 spans 15 amino acids.

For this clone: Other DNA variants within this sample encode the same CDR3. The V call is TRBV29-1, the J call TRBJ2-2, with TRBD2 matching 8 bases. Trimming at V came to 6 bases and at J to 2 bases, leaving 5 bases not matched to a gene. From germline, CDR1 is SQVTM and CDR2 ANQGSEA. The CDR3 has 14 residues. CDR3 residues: CSVVRGGNTGELFF. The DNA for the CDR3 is TGCAGCGTCGTTCGGGGGGGAAACACCGGGGAGCTGTTTTTT.

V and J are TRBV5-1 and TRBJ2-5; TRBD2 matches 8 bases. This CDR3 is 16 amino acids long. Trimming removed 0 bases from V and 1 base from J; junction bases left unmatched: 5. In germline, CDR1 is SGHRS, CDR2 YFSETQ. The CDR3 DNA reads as TGCGCCAGCAGCTTGGCGGGGCGGGGGGCCCAAGAGACCCAGTACTTC. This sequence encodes CASSLAGRGAQETQYF.

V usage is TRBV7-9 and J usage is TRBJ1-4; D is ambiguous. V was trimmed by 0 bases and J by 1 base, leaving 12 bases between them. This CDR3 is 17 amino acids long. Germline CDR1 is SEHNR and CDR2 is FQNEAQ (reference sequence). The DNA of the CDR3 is TGTGCCAGCAGCTTAGCGAGTATGGAGGGAACTAATGAAAAACTGTTTTTT. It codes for CASSLASMEGTNEKLFF.

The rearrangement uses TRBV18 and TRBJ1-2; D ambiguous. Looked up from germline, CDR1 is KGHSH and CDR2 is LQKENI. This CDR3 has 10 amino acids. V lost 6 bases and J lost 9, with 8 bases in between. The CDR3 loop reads CASSDIRYTF. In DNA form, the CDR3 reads TGTGCCAGCTCTGATATACGCTACACCTTC.

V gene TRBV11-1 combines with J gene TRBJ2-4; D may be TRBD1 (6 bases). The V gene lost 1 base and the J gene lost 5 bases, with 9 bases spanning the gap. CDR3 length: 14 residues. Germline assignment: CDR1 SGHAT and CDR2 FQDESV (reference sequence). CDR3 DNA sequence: TGTGCCAGCAGCTTAGGGACAGCGGAAAACATTCAGTACTTC. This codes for CASSLGTAENIQYF.

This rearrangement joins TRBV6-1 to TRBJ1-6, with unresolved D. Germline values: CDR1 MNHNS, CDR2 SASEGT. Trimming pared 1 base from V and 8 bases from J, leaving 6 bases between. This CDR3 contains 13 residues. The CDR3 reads CASSEDSDSPLHF. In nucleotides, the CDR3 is TGTGCCAGCAGTGAAGACAGTGATTCACCCCTCCACTTT.

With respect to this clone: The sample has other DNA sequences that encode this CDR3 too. As DNA, the CDR3 is TGCGCCAGCAGCCTAGGGGGCCCCACAGATACGCAGTATTTT. As protein: CASSLGGPTDTQYF. The chain employs TRBV5-1 and TRBJ2-3, with 7 bases that match TRBD1. The germline V gene has CDR1 SGHRS and CDR2 YFSETQ. This CDR3 spans 14 amino acids. The J segment lost 2 bases and the V segment lost 4 bases, leaving 4 bases of the junction unmatched.

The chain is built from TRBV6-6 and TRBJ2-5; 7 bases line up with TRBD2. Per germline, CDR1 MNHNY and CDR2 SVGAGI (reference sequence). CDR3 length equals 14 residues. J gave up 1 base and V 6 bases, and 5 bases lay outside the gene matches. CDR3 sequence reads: CASRPGTTQETQYF. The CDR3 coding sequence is TGTGCCAGCAGACCCGGGACTACCCAAGAGACCCAGTACTTC.

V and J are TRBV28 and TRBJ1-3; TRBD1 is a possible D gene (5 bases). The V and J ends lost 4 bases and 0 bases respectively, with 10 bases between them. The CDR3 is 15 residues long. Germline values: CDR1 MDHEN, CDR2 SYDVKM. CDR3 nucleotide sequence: TGTGCCAGCAGTTCGGACATTGTCTCTGGAAACACCATATATTTT. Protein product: CASSSDIVSGNTIYF.

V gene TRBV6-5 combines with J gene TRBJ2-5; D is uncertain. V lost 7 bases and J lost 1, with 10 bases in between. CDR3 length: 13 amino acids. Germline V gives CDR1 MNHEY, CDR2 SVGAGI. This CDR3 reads CASMRLVQETQYF. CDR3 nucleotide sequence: TGTGCCAGCATGAGACTGGTCCAAGAGACCCAGTACTTC.

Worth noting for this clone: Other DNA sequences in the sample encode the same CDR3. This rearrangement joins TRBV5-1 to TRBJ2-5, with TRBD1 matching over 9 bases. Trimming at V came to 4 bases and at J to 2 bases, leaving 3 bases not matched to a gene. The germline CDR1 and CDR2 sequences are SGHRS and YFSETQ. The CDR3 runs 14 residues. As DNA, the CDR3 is TGCGCCAGCAGCGCCGGGACAGGGCAAGAGACCCAGTACTTC. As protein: CASSAGTGQETQYF.

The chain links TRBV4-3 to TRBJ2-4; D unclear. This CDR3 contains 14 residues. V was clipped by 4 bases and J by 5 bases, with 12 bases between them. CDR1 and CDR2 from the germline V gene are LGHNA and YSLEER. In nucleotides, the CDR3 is TGCGCCAGCAGCCGATCCTTGAGTGAAAACATTCAGTACTTC. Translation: CASSRSLSENIQYF.